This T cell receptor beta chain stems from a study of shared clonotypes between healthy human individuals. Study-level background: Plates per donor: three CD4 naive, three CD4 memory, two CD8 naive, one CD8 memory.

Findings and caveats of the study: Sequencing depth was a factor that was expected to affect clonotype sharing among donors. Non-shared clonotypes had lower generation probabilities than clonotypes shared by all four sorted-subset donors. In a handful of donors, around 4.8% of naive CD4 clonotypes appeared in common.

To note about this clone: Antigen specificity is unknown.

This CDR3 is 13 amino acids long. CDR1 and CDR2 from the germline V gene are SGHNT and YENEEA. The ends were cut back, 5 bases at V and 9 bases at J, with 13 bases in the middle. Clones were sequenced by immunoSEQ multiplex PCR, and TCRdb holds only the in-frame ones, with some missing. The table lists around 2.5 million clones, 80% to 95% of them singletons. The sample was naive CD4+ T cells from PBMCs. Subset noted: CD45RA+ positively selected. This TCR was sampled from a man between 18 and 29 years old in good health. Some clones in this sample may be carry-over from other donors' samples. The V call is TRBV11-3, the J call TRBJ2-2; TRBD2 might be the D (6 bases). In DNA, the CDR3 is TGTGCCAGCAGCACACGGGACTCCTGGGAGCTGTTTTTT. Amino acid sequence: CASSTRDSWELFF. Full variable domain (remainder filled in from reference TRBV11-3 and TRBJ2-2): EAGVVQSPRYKIIEKKQPVAFWCNPISGHNTLYWYLQNLGQGPELLIRYENEEAVDDSQLPKDRFSAERLKGVDSTLKIQPAELGDSAVYLCASSTRDSWELFFGEGSRLTVL.